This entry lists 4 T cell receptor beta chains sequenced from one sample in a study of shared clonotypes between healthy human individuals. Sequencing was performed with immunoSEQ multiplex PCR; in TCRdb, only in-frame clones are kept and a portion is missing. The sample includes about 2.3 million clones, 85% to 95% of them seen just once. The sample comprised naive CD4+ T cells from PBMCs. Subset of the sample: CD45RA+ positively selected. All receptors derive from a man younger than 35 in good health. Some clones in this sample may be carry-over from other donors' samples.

The CDR3 DNA is TGTGCCAGCAGTTTACCATCCTCTATACTGTTTTTT. Residues: CASSLPSSILFF. V gene TRBV28 combines with J gene TRBJ1-4; D is undetermined. CDR3 size: 12 residues. From germline, CDR1 is MDHEN and CDR2 SYDVKM. V was trimmed by 2 bases and J by 13 bases, leaving 11 bases between them.

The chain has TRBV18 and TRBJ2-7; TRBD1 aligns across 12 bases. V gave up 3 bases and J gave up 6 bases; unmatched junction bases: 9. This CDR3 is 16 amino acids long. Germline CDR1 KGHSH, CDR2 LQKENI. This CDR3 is CASSPETGTGGGEQYF. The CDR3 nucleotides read TGTGCCAGCTCACCGGAAACCGGGACAGGGGGCGGCGAGCAGTACTTC.

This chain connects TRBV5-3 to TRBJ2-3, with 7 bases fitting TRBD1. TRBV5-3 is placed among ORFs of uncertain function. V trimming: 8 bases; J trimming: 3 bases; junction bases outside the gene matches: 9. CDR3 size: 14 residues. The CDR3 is CASLQGLGTDTQYF. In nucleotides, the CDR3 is TGTGCCAGCCTACAGGGGTTGGGGACAGATACGCAGTATTTT.

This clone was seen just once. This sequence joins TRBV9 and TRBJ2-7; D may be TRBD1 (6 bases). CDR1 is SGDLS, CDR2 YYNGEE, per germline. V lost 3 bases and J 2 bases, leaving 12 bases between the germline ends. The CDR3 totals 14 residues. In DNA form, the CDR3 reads TGTGCCAGCAGCGCTAGGACAGACCCCTACGAGCAGTACTTC. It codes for CASSARTDPYEQYF.